This section outlines one T cell receptor beta chain sequence together with its context. V lost 4 bases to trimming and J lost 4 bases, with 17 bases between them. In germline, CDR1 is SGHRS, CDR2 YFSETQ. CDR3 length: 15 residues. This entry is derived from a study of blood T cell repertoires in COVID-19. Background on the study: Spain, Italy and the United States supplied samples that represented acute and convalescent COVID-19. Sources were T cells, B-cell-depleted T cells, or PBMCs; the material itself was cDNA or gDNA.

Source study methods: Amplification of reference gene primers provided the estimated nucleated cell counts. Clones were read by immunoSEQ multiplex PCR, and TCRdb kept only the in-frame ones, dropping some. V and J calls and clone size are those listed in that table; D and trimming were worked out from the DNA. The sample holds about 310,000 clones, over 80% seen once. Cohorts were assigned according to the clinical history that participants reported. Sequencing was done on a sample of PBMCs or T cells enriched from blood (not recorded which). V and J are TRBV5-1 and TRBJ2-5; D not certain. The receptor comes from a woman between 18 and 29 years old who had recovered from COVID-19. The DNA of the CDR3 is TGCGCCAGCAGCCACGCTGAGGTCCTGGGAGAGACCCAGTACTTC. This encodes CASSHAEVLGETQYF.